The next 32 T cell receptor beta chains were all read from a single sample in a study of blood T cell repertoires in COVID-19. Sequenced by immunoSEQ multiplex PCR; TCRdb stores in-frame clones only, minus some. This table has more than 300,000 clones, 88% appearing once. Input material: PBMCs or T cells enriched from blood (not recorded which). The receptors shown here come from a woman aged 18 to 35 who had recovered from COVID-19.

This chain connects TRBV28 to TRBJ2-2; D is perhaps TRBD1 (6 bases). Trimming shortened V by 2 bases and J by 6 bases, and 13 bases separated the two germline ends. The CDR3 totals 15 residues. The germline CDR1 and CDR2 sequences are MDHEN and SYDVKM. CDR3 sequence: CASSLRGSRAGELFF. CDR3 sequence (DNA): TGTGCCAGCAGTTTAAGGGGGTCGAGAGCCGGGGAGCTGTTTTTT.

This clone was seen only a few times. The chain is built from TRBV7-9 and TRBJ2-1; 9 bases align to TRBD2. This CDR3 comprises 18 residues. V was pared by 0 bases and J by 1 base, with 7 bases of the junction left unmatched. From germline, CDR1 is SEHNR and CDR2 FQNEAQ (reference sequence). The CDR3 spells CASSLAQLAGGSYNEQFF. CDR3 DNA sequence: TGTGCCAGCAGCTTAGCGCAATTGGCGGGGGGGTCCTACAATGAGCAGTTCTTC.

Turning to this clone: This CDR3 is also generated by other DNA sequences in the sample. The CDR3 DNA reads as TGTGCCAGCAGCTTAGGACAGGGGGCCCACGAGCAGTACTTC. Translation: CASSLGQGAHEQYF. The chain couples TRBV7-9 to TRBJ2-7; 10 bases map to TRBD1. CDR1 is SEHNR and CDR2 is FQNEAQ in the germline V gene (reference sequence). The V gene end was trimmed by 1 base and the J gene end by 5 bases; junction bases not matched to a gene: 2. This CDR3 spans 14 amino acids.

The genes are TRBV21-1 and TRBJ1-2; TRBD1 is taken as the D call from the table, unchecked against the DNA. TRBV21-1 is a documented pseudogene. The CDR3 has 15 amino acids. This CDR3 reads CASSKARDNDYGYTF. The CDR3, as DNA: TGTGCCAGCAGCAAAGCGCGTGACAACGACTATGGCTACACCTTC.

The chain combines TRBV10-3 with TRBJ2-7; D possibly corresponds to TRBD1 (6 bases). CDR3 length: 16 residues. Germline lookup yields CDR1 ENHRY and CDR2 SYGVKD. Between the trimmed V and J ends, which lost 3 bases and 0 bases, there was a span of 15 bases. The CDR3 DNA reads TGTGCCATCAGTGAAGGACAGACGAGAAGCTCCTACGAGCAGTACTTC. This sequence encodes CAISEGQTRSSYEQYF.

The V gene is TRBV4-1, the J gene TRBJ1-2; D perhaps matches TRBD1 (6 bases). Germline-derived CDR1 and CDR2 are MGHRA and YSYEKL. Trimming took off 0 bases at V and 5 bases at J, with 16 bases between the two ends. CDR3 size: 16 residues. This CDR3 reads CASSQEGGRNIYGYTF. CDR3 bases: TGCGCCAGCAGCCAAGAAGGGGGACGTAATATTTATGGCTACACCTTC.

V is TRBV3-1 (or the pseudogene TRBV3-2) and J is TRBJ1-3, with a tentative D call TRBD1 (6 bases). In germline, CDR1 is LGHDT, CDR2 YNNKEL (reference sequence). The V gene lost 5 bases and the J gene lost 0 bases, with 14 bases spanning the gap. The CDR3 loop spans 16 amino acids. CDR3 protein: CASSYQTGFSGNTIYF. DNA of the CDR3: TGTGCCAGCAGCTACCAGACAGGCTTCTCTGGAAACACCATATATTTT.

Only one count was recorded for this clone. The V gene is TRBV29-1, the J gene TRBJ1-2, with D perhaps matching TRBD1 (5 bases). The ends were cut back, 0 bases at V and 7 bases at J, with 12 bases in the middle. The CDR3 runs 13 residues. Germline V gives CDR1 SQVTM, CDR2 ANQGSEA. In DNA form, the CDR3 reads TGCAGCGTTGAAGAACAAGGGGCCCGTGGCTACACCTTC. This translates into CSVEEQGARGYTF.

The chain links TRBV5-1 to TRBJ1-1; D not resolved. From germline, CDR1 is SGHRS and CDR2 YFSETQ. Trimming took 0 bases from V and 5 from J, leaving 14 bases between them. The CDR3 extends over 15 amino acids. Written as DNA, the CDR3 is TGCGCCAGCAGCTTGGGGTCTCAGGAGGGTACTGAAGCTTTCTTT. It translates to CASSLGSQEGTEAFF.

The CDR3 loop is CASSLHLAAPTDTQYF. CDR3 coding DNA: TGTGCCAGCAGCCTCCACCTAGCGGCCCCCACAGATACGCAGTATTTT. This sequence joins TRBV5-6 and TRBJ2-3; TRBD2 agrees at 7 bases. V gave up 4 bases and J gave up 2 bases; unmatched junction bases: 10. In germline, CDR1 is SGHDT, CDR2 YYEEEE. CDR3 length: 16 residues.

The chain is built from TRBV7-9 and TRBJ2-5; possibly TRBD2 for D (5 bases). This CDR3 spans 14 amino acids. Trimming left V 5 bases short and J 5 bases short, with 15 bases between. Germline values: CDR1 SEHNR, CDR2 FQNEAQ (reference sequence). This CDR3 is CASSPGDIAETQYF. CDR3 bases: TGTGCCAGCAGCCCCGGTGACATAGCGGAGACCCAGTACTTC.

This rearrangement joins TRBV30 to TRBJ2-1; D is unclear. Germline V lookup: CDR1 GTSNPN, CDR2 SVGIG (reference sequence). V lost 2 bases, J lost 5 bases, and 10 bases lay in between. This CDR3 is built from 13 residues. For the CDR3, the DNA is TGTGCCTGGAGTTCCAGGTGGGACAATGAGCAGTTCTTC. Residues: CAWSSRWDNEQFF.

The gene calls are TRBV6-5 and TRBJ2-5, with a weak D call TRBD1 (5 bases). This CDR3 has 15 amino acids. Germline V gene lookup returns CDR1 MNHEY and CDR2 SVGAGI. Trimming pared 2 bases from V and 1 base from J, leaving 11 bases between. The CDR3 DNA reads as TGTGCCAGCAGTTACGGTGGTAGGGGCCAAGAGACCCAGTACTTC. Amino acids: CASSYGGRGQETQYF.

This clone was seen a few times. This sequence joins TRBV5-4 and TRBJ1-6, with no clear D. The CDR3 is made up of 13 amino acids. Germline V CDR1 and CDR2: SGHNT, YYREEE (reference sequence). Trimming pared 0 bases from V and 14 bases from J, leaving 12 bases between. The CDR3 DNA follows: TGTGCCAGCAGCTTGGGAGGGAGGGAATCCCTCCACTTT. Translation gives CASSLGGRESLHF.

The gene calls are TRBV6-1 and TRBJ2-3; TRBD2 might be the D (6 bases). In germline, CDR1 is MNHNS, CDR2 SASEGT. The CDR3 has 14 amino acids. Deletions cut 0 bases from V and 4 bases from J, with 8 bases between. The chain's CDR3 is CASSEAGGSDTQYF. The CDR3 nucleotides read TGTGCCAGCAGTGAAGCGGGGGGTTCAGATACGCAGTATTTT.

V usage is TRBV6-2 or TRBV6-3 and J usage is TRBJ2-2, with TRBD2 matching 8 bases. Germline V gene lookup returns CDR1 MNHEY and CDR2 SVGEGT. Trimming took 5 bases from V and 4 from J; bases not matched to a gene: 6. The length of the CDR3 is 15 residues. CDR3: CASSTPGGPTGELFF. CDR3 in DNA: TGTGCCAGCAGTACCCCGGGGGGGCCCACCGGGGAGCTGTTTTTT.

This rearrangement joins TRBV5-1 to TRBJ2-5; 7 positions agree with TRBD2. V lost 4 bases, J lost 5 bases, and 11 bases stayed unmatched. The CDR3 totals 15 residues. Germline lookup yields CDR1 SGHRS and CDR2 YFSETQ. The CDR3 DNA reads as TGCGCCAGCAGCACCCCAACTAACGGGGGGGAGACCCAGTACTTC. Its protein product is CASSTPTNGGETQYF.

The V call is TRBV19, the J call TRBJ2-6; 8 bases fit TRBD1. This CDR3 is 17 amino acids long. V lost 6 bases and J lost 0; bases outside the gene matches: 7. Germline CDR1 LNHDA, CDR2 SQIVND (reference sequence). CDR3 in amino acids: CASSPQQGGSGANVLTF. CDR3 sequence (DNA): TGTGCCAGTAGCCCCCAACAGGGGGGCTCTGGGGCCAACGTCCTGACTTTC.

The CDR3 here is CASSQDPSGGAWYNEQFF. The CDR3, as DNA: TGTGCCAGCAGCCAGGACCCTAGCGGGGGGGCATGGTACAATGAGCAGTTCTTC. V and J are TRBV4-2 and TRBJ2-1; TRBD2 agrees at 12 bases. The CDR3 runs 18 residues. The germline V gene has CDR1 LGHNA and CDR2 YNFKEQ. The J segment lost 4 bases and the V segment lost 3 bases, leaving 10 bases of the junction unmatched.

The chain carries TRBV5-4 and TRBJ2-1; 15 nucleotides match TRBD2. Germline assignment: CDR1 SGHNT and CDR2 YYREEE (reference sequence). V was clipped by 4 bases and J by 5 bases; unmatched bases: 13. This CDR3 has 19 residues. Written as DNA, the CDR3 is TGTGCCAGCAGCCCCGAGGGCGCGGGACTAGCGGGGGGCCACAATGAGCAGTTCTTC. Its protein product is CASSPEGAGLAGGHNEQFF.

V is TRBV7-2 and J is TRBJ2-5, with 12 bases matching TRBD2. This CDR3 is built from 15 residues. Germline assignment: CDR1 SGHTA and CDR2 FQGNSA. V lost 4 bases and J lost 4; bases outside the gene matches: 4. CDR3 bases: TGTGCCAGCAGCTCGGGACTAGCGGGTGCAGAGACCCAGTACTTC. Translating it yields CASSSGLAGAETQYF.

The chain combines TRBV18 with TRBJ2-7; 9 nucleotides agree with TRBD1. The V gene end was trimmed by 1 base and the J gene end by 9 bases; junction bases not matched to a gene: 16. The CDR3 has 17 residues. Germline lookup yields CDR1 KGHSH and CDR2 LQKENI. The CDR3 nucleotides are TGTGCCAGCTCACCACGGGGGACAGGGTCGCAACTACTAGGGCAGTACTTC. Translation gives CASSPRGTGSQLLGQYF.

The genes are TRBV5-6 and TRBJ1-1, with 9 bases that match TRBD1. The junction had 5 bases not matched to a gene; V was cut back by 4 bases and J by 4 bases. Germline V gene data show CDR1 as SGHDT and CDR2 as YYEEEE. The CDR3 totals 14 residues. DNA for the CDR3: TGTGCCAGCAGCAGAGACAGGGGGAGCACTGAAGCTTTCTTT. Translated: CASSRDRGSTEAFF.

This clone was counted only a few times. The chain combines TRBV5-1 with TRBJ1-1; 10 nucleotides line up with TRBD1. Germline loops: CDR1 SGHRS, CDR2 YFSETQ. The CDR3 consists of 15 residues. J gave up 4 bases and V 4 bases, and 7 bases lay outside the gene matches. CDR3 protein: CASSQTGGAGTEAFF. The CDR3 DNA follows: TGCGCCAGCAGCCAGACAGGGGGCGCGGGCACTGAAGCTTTCTTT.

V and J are TRBV6-1 and TRBJ2-2, with D hard to call. The CDR3 extends over 15 amino acids. Trimming left V 3 bases short and J 4 bases short, with 12 bases between. CDR1 is MNHNS and CDR2 is SASEGT in the germline V gene. CDR3 protein: CASSDSYRGTGELFF. DNA for the CDR3: TGTGCCAGCAGTGATTCGTATCGAGGCACCGGGGAGCTGTTTTTT.

The chain carries TRBV30 and TRBJ2-4, with TRBD1 matching over 7 bases. The CDR3 contains 12 residues. Trimming took 1 base from V and 7 from J; bases not matched to a gene: 1. Germline values: CDR1 GTSNPN, CDR2 SVGIG (reference sequence). The CDR3 DNA reads as TGTGCCTGGAGTGGGGACAGTAACATTCAGTACTTC. This encodes CAWSGDSNIQYF.

The chain carries TRBV15 and TRBJ1-1, with D tentatively TRBD1 (5 bases). This CDR3 comprises 17 residues. V was shortened by 0 bases and J by 0 bases, with 14 bases between the two germline ends. Germline V gives CDR1 LNHNV, CDR2 YYDKDF (reference sequence). The CDR3 nucleotides are TGTGCCACCAGCAGAGATTTTCAGGGATCGGTGAACACTGAAGCTTTCTTT. Translating gives CATSRDFQGSVNTEAFF.

The rearrangement links TRBV6-5 to TRBJ1-6; a weak D match, TRBD1 (6 bases). The CDR3 sequence is 14 residues long. Trimming removed 7 bases from V and 5 bases from J, with 12 bases in between. CDR1 and CDR2 from the germline V gene are MNHEY and SVGAGI. CDR3 loop: CASNRQVDNSPLHF. The DNA for the CDR3 is TGTGCCAGCAACCGACAGGTCGATAATTCACCCCTCCACTTT.

The chain combines TRBV7-3 with TRBJ2-1, with TRBD2 matching over 7 bases. V was clipped by 0 bases and J by 5 bases; unmatched bases: 10. CDR1 is SGHTA, CDR2 FQGTGA, per germline. The CDR3 contains 17 residues. CDR3 coding DNA: TGTGCCAGCAGCTTAACCCTAGGCGGGGGAGGCCACAATGAGCAGTTCTTC. The encoded protein is CASSLTLGGGGHNEQFF.

The chain uses TRBV30 and TRBJ1-2; D may be TRBD1 (6 bases). Trimming left V 5 bases short and J 2 bases short, with 15 bases between. CDR3 length equals 14 residues. The germline gives CDR1 GTSNPN, CDR2 SVGIG (reference sequence). The CDR3 region has the DNA TGTGCCTGGGGGCGGGGGCAGGGGAACTATGGCTACACCTTC. It yields the protein CAWGRGQGNYGYTF.

In its sample, this clone was seen a few times. J is TRBJ1-6 and V is TRBV4-2, with 10 positions matching TRBD1. The CDR3 has 19 amino acids. The germline V gene encodes CDR1 LGHNA and CDR2 YNFKEQ. Losses at the gene ends were 4 bases for V and 8 bases for J; bases not matched to a gene: 17. The CDR3 protein is CASSRGGQGRRLSDSPLHF. The DNA of the CDR3 is TGTGCCAGCAGCCGGGGGGGACAGGGGAGGAGACTAAGTGATTCACCCCTCCACTTT.

This chain uses TRBV28 with TRBJ1-1; D is possibly TRBD1 (6 bases). Germline CDR1 and CDR2: MDHEN and SYDVKM. Trimming shortened V by 4 bases and J by 0 bases, and 9 bases separated the two germline ends. This CDR3 contains 14 residues. CDR3 residues: CASSSGTLNTEAFF. The CDR3 coding sequence is TGTGCCAGCAGTTCTGGGACACTGAACACTGAAGCTTTCTTT.